The clone carrying this TCR beta chain is labeled medium-sized. The antigen remains unidentified. After removal of 8 bases from V and 3 bases from J, the junction contained 22 bases not matched to a gene. Germline lookup yields CDR1 SNHLY and CDR2 FYNNEI. The CDR3 loop spans 19 amino acids. This specimen belongs to a study of T cell repertoires in cytomegalovirus infection. Overall study context: The public TCR beta signatures pointed to both CMV infection and matching HLA type.

Overall study results and limits: Pooled public TCR beta family frequency picked out CMV carriers with the relevant HLA.

MiXCR, applied by TCRdb to the reads, yields one record per CDR3 protein. The sample includes about 330,000 distinct CDR3 sequences, 9% to 9.5% seen only once; the top ten take around 4.5%. Sequences were obtained from PBMCs. The chain links TRBV2 to TRBJ2-5, with 9 bases fitting TRBD2. The sequence was collected from a human donor in good health (CMV status not recorded). Some clones in this sample may be carry-over from other donors' samples. The CDR3 loop is CASRATLAGAYREEETQYF. CDR3 bases: TGTGCCAGCCGCGCGACCTTAGCGGGGGCCTACCGGGAGGAAGAGACCCAGTACTTC.